These 16 T cell receptor beta chains were sequenced from one sample in a study of shared clonotypes between healthy human individuals. CD8 cells regarded as naive lacked CD45RO, were positively chosen for CCR7, and omitted terminally differentiated effector memory CD45RA+ cells. Clones were sequenced by immunoSEQ multiplex PCR, and TCRdb holds only the in-frame ones, with some missing. The table has some 2 million clones, roughly 94% seen once. The sequenced sample consisted of naive CD8+ T cells sorted from blood. These receptors all come from a man in his late teens or twenties in good health.

This chain links TRBV11-2 with TRBJ1-3; 9 bases agree with TRBD1. The ends lost 3 bases at V and 0 bases at J; junction bases unmatched: 12. CDR3 length: 19 amino acids. Germline V gives CDR1 SGHAT, CDR2 FQNNGV. As DNA, the CDR3 is TGTGCCAGCAGCTTGGTCGGGACAGGGTCAGTGGACTCTGGAAACACCATATATTTT. It encodes CASSLVGTGSVDSGNTIYF.

The chain carries TRBV7-6 and TRBJ2-3; D remains unclear. V lost 1 base and J lost 0, with 8 bases in between. Germline assignment: CDR1 SGHVS and CDR2 FNYEAQ. The CDR3 runs 15 residues. CDR3 sequence reads: CASSLDIGSTDTQYF. Here the CDR3 DNA reads TGTGCCAGCAGCTTAGATATAGGGAGCACAGATACGCAGTATTTT. Together with reference TRBV7-6 and TRBJ2-3, the CDR3 gives the full variable domain: GAGVSQSPRYKVTKRGQDVALRCDPISGHVSLYWYRQALGQGPEFLTYFNYEAQQDKSGLPNDRFSAERPEGSISTLTIQRTEQRDSAMYRCASSLDIGSTDTQYFGPGTRLTVL.

About this clone itself: Within the sample, other DNA sequences also encode this same CDR3. The V and J genes are TRBV11-2 and TRBJ1-4; the match to TRBD1 covers 7 bases. The CDR3 length is 15 residues. Trimming removed 3 bases from V and 2 bases from J; junction bases left unmatched: 3. From germline, CDR1 is SGHAT and CDR2 FQNNGV. DNA for the CDR3: TGTGCCAGCAGCTTGGTCAGGGGGACTAATGAAAAACTGTTTTTT. Translating it yields CASSLVRGTNEKLFF.

The V gene is TRBV28, the J gene TRBJ2-1; weak D call: TRBD1 (5 bases). The CDR3 spans 16 residues. Germline V CDR1 and CDR2: MDHEN, SYDVKM. Trimming removed 3 bases from V and 12 bases from J, with 24 bases in between. The CDR3 nucleotides are TGTGCCAGCAGTTTTTCCCTGGGGATCCTCCAGGGCGTGCAGTTCTTC. Protein product: CASSFSLGILQGVQFF.

In the case of this clone: The sample contains more than one DNA sequence encoding this CDR3. This chain connects TRBV7-9 to TRBJ2-5; perhaps D is TRBD1 or TRBD2 (5 bases each). Trimming removed 3 bases at V and 3 bases at J, with 8 bases between. CDR3 size: 13 residues. CDR1 and CDR2 from the germline V gene are SEHNR and FQNEAQ (reference sequence). The CDR3: CASSLGVEETQYF. The CDR3 bases are TGTGCCAGCAGCTTGGGGGTTGAAGAGACCCAGTACTTC.

In the case of this clone: Other nucleotide sequences from this sample produce the same CDR3. This rearrangement joins TRBV27 to TRBJ2-7; D tentatively fits TRBD1 or TRBD2 (5 bases each). Trimming left V 0 bases short and J 1 base short, with 13 bases between. The germline CDR1 and CDR2 sequences are MNHEY and SMNVEV (reference sequence). The CDR3 has 16 residues. DNA of the CDR3: TGTGCCAGCAGTTTATCGGTCGGGACGGTGTCCTACGAGCAGTACTTC. Its translation is CASSLSVGTVSYEQYF.

This sequence joins TRBV2 and TRBJ2-2; TRBD1 agrees at 7 bases. Germline V CDR1 and CDR2: SNHLY, FYNNEI. The CDR3 is 18 residues long. Trimming cost V 1 base and J 2 bases; bases outside gene matches: 10. CDR3 residues: CASSEVGPGQLNTGELFF. DNA of the CDR3: TGTGCCAGCAGTGAAGTAGGCCCGGGACAGCTTAACACCGGGGAGCTGTTTTTT.

The chain has TRBV6-5 and TRBJ1-1; TRBD1 might be the D (5 bases). From germline, CDR1 is MNHEY and CDR2 SVGAGI. The length of the CDR3 is 13 residues. Between the trimmed V and J ends, which lost 5 bases and 1 base, there was a span of 8 bases. CDR3 bases: TGTGCCAGCAGTCAGACAGCGAACACTGAAGCTTTCTTT. Amino acid sequence: CASSQTANTEAFF.

This clone was seen a single time. This chain links TRBV12-5 with TRBJ2-3; 11 nucleotides line up with TRBD1. V dropped 5 bases and J dropped 0; count of bases not matched to a gene: 10. CDR3 size: 18 residues. In germline, CDR1 is LGHNT, CDR2 FRNRAP. The CDR3 is CASGAGTGGSRSTDTQYF. CDR3 sequence (DNA): TGTGCTAGTGGTGCAGGGACAGGGGGGAGCCGAAGCACAGATACGCAGTATTTT.

This clone was found once. The J gene is TRBJ2-7, the V gene TRBV10-2, with D hard to call. The ends were cut back, 2 bases at V and 6 bases at J, with 11 bases in the middle. Germline lookup yields CDR1 WSHSY and CDR2 SAAADI. The CDR3 length is 13 residues. In DNA, the CDR3 is TGCGCCAGCAGTGAGGGGGAAGGCTCCGAGCAGTACTTC. Translated: CASSEGEGSEQYF.

The chain uses TRBV19 and TRBJ1-1; the match to TRBD1 covers 7 bases. This CDR3 has 13 residues. J lost 5 bases, V lost 4 bases, and 4 bases had no gene match. CDR1 and CDR2 from the germline V gene are LNHDA and SQIVND (reference sequence). CDR3 in amino acids: CASSNNRGTEAFF. CDR3 sequence (DNA): TGTGCCAGTAGTAACAACAGGGGAACTGAAGCTTTCTTT.

This chain uses TRBV4-1 with TRBJ2-2, with 7 bases identical to TRBD2. Germline V lookup: CDR1 MGHRA, CDR2 YSYEKL. The CDR3 has 15 amino acids. V trimming: 1 base; J trimming: 4 bases; junction bases outside the gene matches: 3. This CDR3 reads CASSQAGRITGELFF. CDR3 nucleotide sequence: TGCGCCAGCAGCCAAGCCGGGAGGATCACCGGGGAGCTGTTTTTT.

The gene calls are TRBV2 and TRBJ1-2; 9 bases fit TRBD1. The CDR3 runs to 12 residues. Per the germline V gene, CDR1 is SNHLY and CDR2 is FYNNEI. J lost 8 bases, V lost 8 bases, and 6 bases had no gene match. DNA for the CDR3: TGTGCCAGCCCTGGGACAGGGAGAGGCTACACCTTC. Its protein is CASPGTGRGYTF.

The chain recombines TRBV5-1 with TRBJ2-7, with D possibly TRBD1 on 6 matching bases. This CDR3 spans 15 amino acids. Trimming took 1 base from V and 5 from J, leaving 16 bases between them. Germline values: CDR1 SGHRS, CDR2 YFSETQ. Here the CDR3 DNA reads TGCGCCAGCAGCTTGACCGAACAGGGCCTCCACGAGCAGTACTTC. Protein sequence: CASSLTEQGLHEQYF.

This clone was observed a single time. The rearrangement joins TRBV9 to TRBJ1-1, with D possibly TRBD1 on 6 matching bases. The CDR3 loop spans 15 amino acids. V lost 3 bases, J lost 1 base, and 13 bases lay in between. From germline, CDR1 is SGDLS and CDR2 YYNGEE. CDR3 amino acids: CASSARGPENTEAFF. The CDR3 DNA reads as TGTGCCAGCAGCGCCAGGGGACCTGAGAACACTGAAGCTTTCTTT.

Turning to this clone: The sample carries other DNA sequences with the same CDR3. V and J are TRBV13 and TRBJ1-3; D remains ambiguous. Germline CDR1 PRHDT, CDR2 FYEKMQ (reference sequence). The CDR3 is 12 residues long. Trimming cost V 0 bases and J 7 bases, with 4 bases left between them. CDR3: CASSLGGNTIYF. The CDR3 DNA reads as TGTGCCAGCAGCTTAGGGGGGAACACCATATATTTT.